A single sample is the source of the 31 T cell receptor beta chains below, sequenced in a study of blood T cells in healthy people across ages. PCR was performed a second time for about 7 to 12 cycles using a sample-barcoded 5' primer and a J-beta primer mix. From the 5' RACE reads, TCRdb called clonotypes with MiXCR, one entry per CDR3 protein. The top ten clones hold approximately 11% of a sample with 1.5 million to 2 million distinct CDR3 sequences, roughly a third of them seen once. Sequenced material: blood. The receptor source for this set is a woman aged 25-40 years in good health.

In this sample, this clonotype turned up many times. This chain connects TRBV29-1 to TRBJ1-2; D perhaps matches TRBD1 (5 bases). The V end was cut by 5 bases, the J end by 4 bases, with 8 bases between. Germline V CDR1 and CDR2: SQVTM, ANQGSEA. The CDR3 contains 11 residues. CDR3 in amino acids: CSVSDTYGYTF. The CDR3 DNA reads TGCAGCGTTTCGGACACCTATGGCTACACCTTC.

On this clonotype itself: The germline gene is not matched at one end of the junction; a read error may be the cause. The chain recombines TRBV4-1 with TRBJ2-7; tentative D call: TRBD1 (6 bases). The CDR3 has 15 residues. CDR1 and CDR2 from the germline V gene are MGHRA and YSYEKL. This CDR3 is CASNQQGFSPYEQYF. The DNA for the CDR3 is TGCGCCAGCAACCAACAGGGATTTAGCCCCTACGAGCAGTACTTC.

This clonotype was counted only a few times. The V gene is TRBV10-3, the J gene TRBJ1-1; D gene ambiguous. Germline CDR1 and CDR2: ENHRY and SYGVKD. The V end lost 8 bases, the J end lost 1 base, and 11 bases lay between the germline ends. This CDR3 has 13 amino acids. CDR3 nucleotides: TGTGCCATCGGGCAGGACCCGAACACTGAAGCTTTCTTT. It encodes CAIGQDPNTEAFF.

This sequence joins TRBV20-1 and TRBJ1-2, with 9 bases lining up with TRBD1. The junction had 13 bases not matched to a gene; V was cut back by 1 base and J by 4 bases. Germline V lookup: CDR1 DFQATT, CDR2 SNEGSKA (reference sequence). CDR3 length: 17 residues. The CDR3 DNA follows: TGCAGTGCTAGAGGATACAAACAGGACAGGGGAGGCTATGGCTACACCTTC. This sequence encodes CSARGYKQDRGGYGYTF.

The CDR3 nucleotides read TGTGCCAGCAGTGGGGACAGGGGTTGGGAAGCTTTCTTT. Protein sequence: CASSGDRGWEAFF. The chain carries TRBV6-6 and TRBJ1-1; TRBD1 aligns across 10 bases. J gave up 8 bases and V 5 bases, and 5 bases lay outside the gene matches. Looked up from germline, CDR1 is MNHNY and CDR2 is SVGAGI (reference sequence). The CDR3 sequence is 13 residues long.

The rearrangement joins TRBV20-1 to TRBJ2-2; D is unclear. The CDR3 spans 13 residues. V gave up 6 bases and J gave up 2 bases, with 10 bases separating them. Germline V gene data show CDR1 as DFQATT and CDR2 as SNEGSKA (reference sequence). CDR3 sequence (DNA): TGCAGTGCCCGTGATCCAAACACCGGGGAGCTGTTTTTT. Translated, it gives CSARDPNTGELFF.

This chain links TRBV20-1 with TRBJ1-5; weak D call: TRBD1 (6 bases). This CDR3 comprises 14 residues. CDR1 is DFQATT, CDR2 SNEGSKA, per germline (reference sequence). Trimming took off 6 bases at V and 5 bases at J, with 17 bases between the two ends. CDR3 coding DNA: TGCAGTGCCGGGAAGGGGGTAGGCGATCAGCCCCAGCATTTT. Translation: CSAGKGVGDQPQHF.

This clonotype was recorded many times. The chain joins TRBV7-2 to TRBJ2-7; D is possibly TRBD1 or TRBD2 (5 bases each). This CDR3 has 14 residues. Germline V gene sequence: CDR1 SGHTA, CDR2 FQGNSA. V lost 4 bases and J lost 3, with 13 bases in between. CDR3 sequence: CASSSRDPYYEQYF. CDR3 sequence (DNA): TGTGCCAGCAGCTCCCGGGACCCCTACTACGAGCAGTACTTC.

The CDR3 region has the DNA TGTGCCAGCAGCGGGCGGGAGGAGAGTTCCTACGAGCAGTACTTC. Residues: CASSGREESSYEQYF. This chain joins TRBV5-6 and TRBJ2-7; 8 positions match TRBD2. CDR3 size: 15 residues. Trimming cost V 4 bases and J 1 base; bases outside gene matches: 7. Germline V gene lookup returns CDR1 SGHDT and CDR2 YYEEEE.

V and J are TRBV9 and TRBJ2-3, with D unclear. The V end was cut by 3 bases, the J end by 9 bases, with 14 bases between. CDR1 and CDR2 from the germline V gene are SGDLS and YYNGEE. CDR3 length equals 13 residues. The CDR3 reads CASSDPSGATQYF. The CDR3 DNA reads as TGTGCCAGCAGCGACCCATCCGGAGCCACGCAGTATTTT.

This chain connects TRBV5-1 to TRBJ2-7; D unresolved. Trimming cost V 1 base and J 0 bases, with 14 bases left between them. CDR3 size: 16 residues. Germline CDR1 is SGHRS and CDR2 is YFSETQ. CDR3 bases: TGCGCCAGCAGCTTGAATCCCGATATGAGCTCCTACGAGCAGTACTTC. Its translation is CASSLNPDMSSYEQYF.

At least ten counts were recorded for this clonotype. This chain connects TRBV28 to TRBJ2-3; TRBD2 agrees at 8 bases. The CDR3 is 18 amino acids. Trimming took 6 bases from V and 5 from J; bases not matched to a gene: 19. The germline V gene encodes CDR1 MDHEN and CDR2 SYDVKM. In nucleotides, the CDR3 is TGTGCCAGCAGGCCCGGTCCCCAAGCGGGAGTTGGAATAGATACGCAGTATTTT. Its protein product is CASRPGPQAGVGIDTQYF.

The gene calls are TRBV4-1 and TRBJ2-1; D gene uncertain. Germline V gives CDR1 MGHRA, CDR2 YSYEKL. The CDR3 runs to 15 residues. V lost 2 bases to trimming and J lost 6 bases, with 14 bases between them. The CDR3: CASSQPWAMGNEQFF. In nucleotides, the CDR3 is TGCGCCAGCAGCCAACCATGGGCAATGGGCAATGAGCAGTTCTTC.

This clonotype has ten or more counts. The chain links TRBV20-1 to TRBJ1-1; D is perhaps TRBD1 (5 bases). Trimming took 0 bases from V and 5 from J, leaving 10 bases between them. CDR1 and CDR2 from the germline V gene are DFQATT and SNEGSKA (reference sequence). The CDR3 has 13 amino acids. As DNA, the CDR3 is TGCAGTGCTAGAGATTTAAGGGGAACTGAAGCTTTCTTT. Its protein is CSARDLRGTEAFF.

V is TRBV27 and J is TRBJ2-7; 8 bases are a match to TRBD2. The J segment lost 4 bases and the V segment lost 7 bases, leaving 9 bases of the junction unmatched. The CDR3 sequence is 14 residues long. Germline V gives CDR1 MNHEY, CDR2 SMNVEV (reference sequence). CDR3 loop: CASNSGTSSYEQYF. CDR3 bases: TGTGCCAGCAACTCCGGGACTAGTTCATACGAGCAGTACTTC.

This clonotype was observed a single time. The chain links TRBV6-4 to TRBJ2-3, with D unresolved. This CDR3 comprises 15 residues. V gave up 0 bases and J gave up 2 bases, with 9 bases separating them. Germline V gene data show CDR1 as MRHNA and CDR2 as SNTAGT. CDR3 residues: CASSDSPRFTDTQYF. The CDR3 DNA reads as TGTGCCAGCAGTGACTCGCCCAGGTTCACAGATACGCAGTATTTT.

This clonotype turned up a few times. The V and J genes are TRBV7-2 and TRBJ2-7; D gene ambiguous. Trimming took 5 bases from V and 0 from J, leaving 20 bases between them. This CDR3 spans 17 amino acids. Germline CDR1 and CDR2: SGHTA and FQGNSA. CDR3: CASSPRVGLGNSYEQYF. The CDR3 nucleotides read TGTGCCAGCAGCCCCAGAGTCGGGCTGGGAAACTCCTACGAGCAGTACTTC.

As regards this clonotype: With a much larger clone just one base away, this may be a read error. This chain connects TRBV29-1 to TRBJ2-4, with a possible D match to TRBD2 (5 bases). The J call may not be correct, given that the DNA end is closer to TRBJ2-7. Germline V lookup: CDR1 SQVTM, CDR2 ANQGSEA. The CDR3 covers 12 residues. CDR3 DNA sequence: TGCAGCGTTCGCGGACTGGGGTACGAGCAGTACTTC. Translating it yields CSVRGLGYEQYF.

The rearrangement joins TRBV12-5 to TRBJ1-2; no reliable D call. V gave up 6 bases and J gave up 0 bases, with 14 bases separating them. Germline V gene lookup returns CDR1 LGHNT and CDR2 FRNRAP. This CDR3 is 15 amino acids long. The CDR3 DNA follows: TGTGCTAGTGGCTCCGGACTGCCAGCTAACTATGGCTACACCTTC. This sequence encodes CASGSGLPANYGYTF.

This clonotype was observed a handful of times. This chain connects TRBV27 to TRBJ2-1; the D gene is possibly TRBD1 (6 bases). Trimming left V 5 bases short and J 2 bases short, with 13 bases between. Germline lookup yields CDR1 MNHEY and CDR2 SMNVEV (reference sequence). This CDR3 contains 15 residues. The CDR3 sequence is CASSNGGTAYNEQFF. The CDR3 bases are TGTGCCAGCAGTAATGGGGGCACGGCCTACAATGAGCAGTTCTTC.

The V gene is TRBV2, the J gene TRBJ2-3, with 13 bases lining up with TRBD2. The V gene end was trimmed by 7 bases and the J gene end by 0 bases; junction bases not matched to a gene: 7. The CDR3 contains 17 residues. The V gene's germline CDR1 is SNHLY and CDR2 FYNNEI. The DNA of the CDR3 is TGTGCCAGCACCTGGACTAGCGGGAGTTCTAGCACAGATACGCAGTATTTT. It yields the protein CASTWTSGSSSTDTQYF.

This clonotype has a count of ten or more. The chain recombines TRBV10-3 with TRBJ1-1; no firm D call. Germline assignment: CDR1 ENHRY and CDR2 SYGVKD. Trimming pared 6 bases from V and 1 base from J, leaving 6 bases between. The CDR3 extends over 12 amino acids. The CDR3 DNA follows: TGTGCCATCAGATCAACGAACACTGAAGCTTTCTTT. This codes for CAIRSTNTEAFF.

This clonotype was detected only a few times. V gene TRBV3-1 combines with J gene TRBJ2-7; tentative D call: TRBD1 (6 bases). The length of the CDR3 is 16 residues. Trimming removed 3 bases from V and 6 bases from J, with 21 bases in between. From germline, CDR1 is LGHDT and CDR2 YNNKEL (reference sequence). The CDR3, as DNA: TGTGCCAGCAGCCAGCCCAGGGGACGCAATGCGCGCGAGCAGTACTTC. Encoded protein: CASSQPRGRNAREQYF.

The chain uses TRBV4-1 and TRBJ2-5; a weak D match, TRBD2 (6 bases). The DNA matches TRBJ2-7 better at its end, which makes the J call doubtful. Germline V gives CDR1 MGHRA, CDR2 YSYEKL. The CDR3 extends over 16 amino acids. The CDR3 sequence: CASSQDPSGVPYEQYF. The CDR3 bases are TGCGCCAGCAGCCAAGATCCCTCGGGGGTGCCCTACGAGCAGTACTTC.

Comment on this clonotype: The junction and the germline gene differ at one end; a read error may be behind it. J is TRBJ2-3 and V is TRBV10-3, with a possible D match to TRBD1 (5 bases). CDR3 size: 12 residues. The germline V gene has CDR1 ENHRY and CDR2 SYGVKD. In DNA, the CDR3 is TGTGCCATCAGCGAGGAGACAGATGCGCAGTATTTT. Translated: CAISEETDAQYF.

This clonotype was recorded at least ten times. V gene TRBV7-9 combines with J gene TRBJ2-7; tentative D call: TRBD1 (6 bases). V lost 7 bases to trimming and J lost 1 base, with 11 bases between them. CDR3 length: 13 amino acids. The V gene's germline CDR1 is SEHNR and CDR2 FQNEAQ (reference sequence). The CDR3 loop reads CASKEGESYEQYF. CDR3 sequence (DNA): TGTGCCAGCAAAGAGGGGGAGTCCTACGAGCAGTACTTC.

The chain couples TRBV7-6 to TRBJ1-1, with unresolved D. The CDR3 is 16 residues long. Germline loops: CDR1 SGHVS, CDR2 FNYEAQ. V gave up 5 bases and J gave up 2 bases, with 18 bases separating them. CDR3 DNA sequence: TGTGCCAGCAGCCACATCACTGGTGACTTAAACACTGAAGCTTTCTTT. Protein: CASSHITGDLNTEAFF. The full variable domain, in which reference TRBV7-6 and TRBJ1-1 provide the parts outside the CDR3, is GAGVSQSPRYKVTKRGQDVALRCDPISGHVSLYWYRQALGQGPEFLTYFNYEAQQDKSGLPNDRFSAERPEGSISTLTIQRTEQRDSAMYRCASSHITGDLNTEAFFGQGTRLTVV.

As regards this clonotype: One junction end disagrees with the germline gene, perhaps due to a read error. The chain is built from TRBV18 and TRBJ2-1; D tentatively reads TRBD1 or TRBD2 (5 bases each). In germline, CDR1 is KGHSH, CDR2 LQKENI. The length of the CDR3 is 15 residues. The DNA of the CDR3 is TGTGCCAGCCCACCAGCTCAGGGAGCGTACAATGAGCAGTTCTTC. It is translated as CASPPAQGAYNEQFF.

The gene calls are TRBV3-1 and TRBJ1-2; no clear D. Trimming shortened V by 0 bases and J by 8 bases, and 13 bases separated the two germline ends. The CDR3 totals 14 residues. CDR1 and CDR2 from the germline V gene are LGHDT and YNNKEL (reference sequence). CDR3 in DNA: TGTGCCAGCAGCCAAGATATCCGACGGGGAGGCTACACCTTC. This translates into CASSQDIRRGGYTF.

The CDR3 loop is CASSQQTSANEQFF. In DNA, the CDR3 is TGTGCCAGCAGCCAACAAACTAGCGCTAATGAGCAGTTCTTC. J is TRBJ2-1 and V is TRBV3-1; the match to TRBD2 covers 7 bases. The CDR3 spans 14 residues. The trim removed 2 bases at V and 7 bases at J, leaving 5 bases unmatched. Germline V gene data show CDR1 as LGHDT and CDR2 as YNNKEL (reference sequence).

This clonotype was picked up many times. This chain links TRBV29-1 with TRBJ1-1; D unresolved. The germline CDR1 and CDR2 sequences are SQVTM and ANQGSEA. V dropped 3 bases and J dropped 0 bases, with 8 bases sitting between them. The length of the CDR3 is 13 residues. CDR3 bases: TGCAGCGTTGAGCGCGGAATGAACACTGAAGCTTTCTTT. Translating gives CSVERGMNTEAFF. Complete variable domain (other parts from reference TRBV29-1 and TRBJ1-1): SAVISQKPSRDICQRGTSLTIQCQVDSQVTMMFWYRQQPGQSLTLIATANQGSEATYESGFVIDKFPISRPNLTFSTLTVSNMSPEDSSIYLCSVERGMNTEAFFGQGTRLTVV.